The clone carrying this T cell receptor (beta chain) was recorded a few times. TCRdb used MiXCR to reprocess the 5' RACE reads, holding one entry per CDR3 protein. The repertoire includes some 30,000 distinct CDR3 sequences, roughly 6.6% of them detected once, and 30% to 45% sits in the top ten. This specimen belongs to a study of early T cells in non-severe SARS-CoV-2 infection. Study at large: Sequencing was performed on bulk RNA from unsorted whole blood, leaving chains unpaired.

Deletions cut 4 bases from V and 2 bases from J, with 8 bases between. CDR3 length: 13 amino acids. The germline V gene encodes CDR1 SGHDT and CDR2 YYEEEE. Specimen: whole blood. V gene TRBV5-6 combines with J gene TRBJ2-3; D not certain. The sequence was obtained from an adult who was a healthcare worker with PCR-confirmed SARS-CoV-2 infection or an uninfected control (not recorded which). CDR3 region: CASSQTLTDTQYF. The CDR3 DNA is TGTGCCAGCAGCCAGACCCTCACAGATACGCAGTATTTT.